Only one count was recorded for the clone carrying this T cell receptor (beta chain). The V gene's germline CDR1 is SGHAT and CDR2 FQNNGV. Between the trimmed V and J ends, which lost 4 bases and 2 bases, there was a span of 18 bases. The CDR3 is 16 amino acids. TCRdb's table, derived via immunoSEQ multiplex PCR, lists solely in-frame clones and lacks some. Of just under 45,000 clones listed, about 96% are singletons. The data were obtained in a study of technical replicates of blood from several donors. The V gene is TRBV11-2, the J gene TRBJ2-7, with TRBD1 as a possible D gene (7 bases). The sample taken for sequencing was T cells isolated from PBMCs. This clonotype was sampled from a human donor in good health. CDR3 in DNA: TGTGCCAGCAGCTCGGCGGGACTTGGGACAGCCTACGAGCAGTACTTC. Its translation is CASSSAGLGTAYEQYF.